This T cell receptor (beta chain) was identified in a study of shared clonotypes between healthy human individuals. The assay was immunoSEQ multiplex PCR, and TCRdb's table has in-frame clones only and misses some. The sample yields millions of clones, 90% to 95% seen once. Study-level results: Clonotypes shared by all four sorted-subset donors had higher generation probabilities than non-shared clonotypes.

This clone was counted only a few times. What it binds is unknown. The source of this sequence is a man younger than 35 in good health. Sequenced: naive CD4+ T cells sorted from blood. Subset here: CD45RA+ positively selected.

CDR3 bases: TGTGCCAGCAGTTTACCTCAGTCAAACTATGGCTACACCTTC. Its protein is CASSLPQSNYGYTF. The chain joins TRBV28 to TRBJ1-2, with unresolved D. The CDR3 has 14 residues. In germline, CDR1 is MDHEN, CDR2 SYDVKM. The V end lost 2 bases, the J end lost 2 bases, and 9 bases lay between the germline ends.